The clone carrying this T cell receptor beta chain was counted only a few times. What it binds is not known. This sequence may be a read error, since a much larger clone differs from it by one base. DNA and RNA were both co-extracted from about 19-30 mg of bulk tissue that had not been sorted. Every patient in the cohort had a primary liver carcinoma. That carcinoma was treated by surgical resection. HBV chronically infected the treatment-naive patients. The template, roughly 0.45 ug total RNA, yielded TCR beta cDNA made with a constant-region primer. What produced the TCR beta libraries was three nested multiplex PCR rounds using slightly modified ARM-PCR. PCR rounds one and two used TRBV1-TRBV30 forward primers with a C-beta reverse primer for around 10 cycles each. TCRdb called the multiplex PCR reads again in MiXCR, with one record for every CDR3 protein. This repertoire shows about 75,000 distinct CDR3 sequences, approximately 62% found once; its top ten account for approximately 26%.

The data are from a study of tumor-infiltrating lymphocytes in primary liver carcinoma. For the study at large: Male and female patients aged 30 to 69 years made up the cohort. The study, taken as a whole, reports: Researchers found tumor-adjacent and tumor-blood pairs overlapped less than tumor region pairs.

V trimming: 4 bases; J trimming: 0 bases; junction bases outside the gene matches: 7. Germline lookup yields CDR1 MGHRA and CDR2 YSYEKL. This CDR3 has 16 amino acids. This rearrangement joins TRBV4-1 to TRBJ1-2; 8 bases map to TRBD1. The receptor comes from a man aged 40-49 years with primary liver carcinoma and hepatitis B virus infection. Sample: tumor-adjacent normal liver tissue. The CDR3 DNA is TGCGCCAGCAGCCGGGGAGGGACAGGATCTAACTATGGCTACACCTTC. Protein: CASSRGGTGSNYGYTF.